The next 11 T cell receptor beta chains were all read from a single sample in a study of T-cell memory formation after mild COVID-19. MiXCR, applied by TCRdb to the 5' RACE reads, yields one record per CDR3 protein. The sample carries 150,000 to 200,000 distinct CDR3 sequences, 15% to 20% recorded once. Sequencing was done on a sample of PBMCs or a T cell subset sorted from them (not recorded which). The receptor set was obtained from an adult woman who had mild COVID-19 (a few samples of this study predate the infection). Cell type and time point are not known.

The table lists this clonotype with a few counts. The chain employs TRBV5-1 and TRBJ2-1; tentative D call: TRBD1 (5 bases). V gave up 1 base and J gave up 6 bases, with 11 bases separating them. The CDR3 is made up of 14 amino acids. Germline CDR1 reads SGHRS; CDR2 reads YFSETQ. Written as DNA, the CDR3 is TGCGCCAGCAGCTTGATGGGGCCGGTCAATGAGCAGTTCTTC. This sequence encodes CASSLMGPVNEQFF. The variable domain in full, completed from reference TRBV5-1 and TRBJ2-1, reads KAGVTQTPRYLIKTRGQQVTLSCSPISGHRSVSWYQQTPGQGLQFLFEYFSETQRNKGNFPGRFSGRQFSNSRSEMNVSTLELGDSALYLCASSLMGPVNEQFFGPGTRLTVL.

This chain links TRBV20-1 with TRBJ1-1; D uncertain. Germline V gives CDR1 DFQATT, CDR2 SNEGSKA (reference sequence). The CDR3 consists of 13 residues. V was trimmed by 5 bases and J by 4 bases, leaving 14 bases between them. The CDR3 sequence: CSASGHSTTEAFF. The CDR3 bases are TGCAGTGCTTCAGGCCACTCGACCACTGAAGCTTTCTTT.

This clonotype was observed a handful of times. The chain recombines TRBV28 with TRBJ2-5, with TRBD2 as a possible D gene (6 bases). With 5 bases removed from V and 4 bases from J, the gap between germline ends came to 14 bases. From germline, CDR1 is MDHEN and CDR2 SYDVKM. This CDR3 region has 14 residues. CDR3: CASSPRRGRETQYF. Written as DNA, the CDR3 is TGTGCCAGCAGTCCTAGGAGGGGTAGAGAGACCCAGTACTTC.

The chain combines TRBV3-1 with TRBJ2-3, with TRBD2 matching over 11 bases. V shed 1 base and J 3 bases; nucleotides not matched to a gene: 12. This CDR3 region has 19 residues. Germline CDR1 LGHDT, CDR2 YNNKEL (reference sequence). This CDR3 is CASSQGPRLTSGVTDTQYF. DNA of the CDR3: TGTGCCAGCAGCCAAGGCCCCCGACTGACTAGCGGGGTTACAGATACGCAGTATTTT.

The V and J genes are TRBV9 and TRBJ2-3; 7 bases are shared with TRBD2. The germline V gene has CDR1 SGDLS and CDR2 YYNGEE. The CDR3 extends over 18 amino acids. Trimming at V came to 4 bases and at J to 6 bases, leaving 20 bases not matched to a gene. The CDR3 is CASSPRGAGRGGYDTQYF. CDR3 nucleotide sequence: TGTGCCAGCAGCCCAAGAGGGGCTGGGCGCGGGGGTTATGATACGCAGTATTTT.

This clonotype was seen a handful of times. The CDR3 protein is CATSDRTTSGREKQFF. Here the CDR3 DNA reads TGTGCCACCAGTGACAGAACGACTAGCGGGAGGGAAAAGCAGTTCTTC. This chain joins TRBV24-1 and TRBJ2-1; TRBD2 matches at 14 bases. V lost 4 bases, J lost 11 bases, and 9 bases stayed unmatched. This CDR3 is 16 amino acids long. Germline CDR1 and CDR2: KGHDR and SFDVKD.

There are a few counts of this clonotype. The chain uses TRBV12-3 or TRBV12-4 and TRBJ1-2, with D possibly TRBD1 on 5 matching bases. The CDR3 totals 15 residues. The ends were cut back, 10 bases at V and 1 base at J, with 19 bases in the middle. For the CDR3, the DNA is TGTGCCACCACCAAGGATGCAGGGATTAACTATGGCTACACCTTC. Protein sequence: CATTKDAGINYGYTF.

V and J are TRBV5-1 and TRBJ2-7, with a tentative D call TRBD2 (6 bases). In germline, CDR1 is SGHRS, CDR2 YFSETQ. The CDR3 loop spans 12 amino acids. V lost 4 bases to trimming and J lost 4 bases, with 9 bases between them. The CDR3 loop reads CASSQGLYEQYF. The DNA for the CDR3 is TGCGCCAGCAGCCAAGGACTATACGAGCAGTACTTC. The whole variable domain, filled in from reference TRBV5-1 and TRBJ2-7, reads KAGVTQTPRYLIKTRGQQVTLSCSPISGHRSVSWYQQTPGQGLQFLFEYFSETQRNKGNFPGRFSGRQFSNSRSEMNVSTLELGDSALYLCASSQGLYEQYFGPGTRLTVT.

This clonotype appeared many times. This sequence joins TRBV4-2 and TRBJ2-3; D could derive from TRBD1 or TRBD2 (5 bases each). CDR1 is LGHNA, CDR2 YNFKEQ, per germline. This CDR3 has 17 residues. The V gene lost 0 bases and the J gene lost 2 bases, with 15 bases spanning the gap. The CDR3 is CASSQDGTRTFTDTQYF. CDR3 nucleotides: TGTGCCAGCAGCCAAGATGGGACGAGAACTTTCACAGATACGCAGTATTTT.

The CDR3 loop reads CSARKGASNTEAFF. In nucleotides, the CDR3 is TGCAGTGCTAGAAAAGGGGCTAGCAACACTGAAGCTTTCTTT. The chain combines TRBV20-1 with TRBJ1-1; D perhaps matches TRBD1 (5 bases). This CDR3 has 14 amino acids. Germline-derived CDR1 and CDR2 are DFQATT and SNEGSKA (reference sequence). Trimming shortened V by 2 bases and J by 2 bases, and 12 bases separated the two germline ends.

This clonotype has a handful of counts. The rearrangement uses TRBV5-5 and TRBJ2-3, with a weak D call TRBD2 (6 bases). V was shortened by 5 bases and J by 10 bases, with 26 bases between the two germline ends. The CDR3 contains 16 residues. Germline V gives CDR1 SGHKS, CDR2 YYEKEE (reference sequence). The CDR3 spells CASRIGTPDLAGAQYF. The CDR3 bases are TGTGCCAGCAGAATCGGGACTCCAGACCTGGCTGGGGCGCAGTATTTT.